The sample holds a few counts of the clone carrying this T cell receptor (beta chain). What it binds is not known. This entry is derived from a study of T-cell reconstitution after alpha-beta-depleted transplantation in children. Unique molecular identifiers were built into the TCRbeta library. TCRdb re-derived calls from the PCR reads in MiXCR, one entry per CDR3 protein. Found here are approximately 1,000,000 distinct CDR3 sequences, about 26% of them singletons; the top ten hold roughly 28%. Study findings and constraints: There were reportedly several hundred expanded graft clones from which alpha-beta T cells came about two months after transplant. Surviving recipient T cells and thymic progenitors accounted for the high day-60 TCRbeta diversity observed in some patients. A year post-transplant, T-cell counts and diversity derived mostly from newly produced T cells.

The CDR3 extends over 16 amino acids. V lost 7 bases to trimming and J lost 0 bases, with 15 bases between them. CDR1 SNHLY and CDR2 FYNNEI come from the germline V gene. J is TRBJ2-2 and V is TRBV2; tentative D call: TRBD1 (5 bases). This clonotype was sampled from a boy under three years old who had a stem cell transplant for SCID, so the T cells may come from the graft donor. Here the sequenced sample was PBMCs, mostly from graft donor cells, taken 360 days after TCRalphabeta/CD19-depleted stem cell transplant. The CDR3 DNA sequence: TGTGCCAGCAAAAGGGGCGATCTTTCGAACACCGGGGAGCTGTTTTTT. It encodes CASKRGDLSNTGELFF.